Below are 9 T cell receptor beta chains sequenced from a single sample in a study of blood T cell repertoires in COVID-19. Here immunoSEQ multiplex PCR was the method, and the copy in TCRdb shows in-frame clones only, minus some. The sample shows some 160,000 clones, around 79% of them seen only once. Sequencing input: PBMCs or T cells enriched from blood (not recorded which). The source is a woman aged 70-85 years in a cohort exposed to, infected with or recovered from COVID-19 (not recorded which).

In its sample, this clone was seen a few times. This sequence joins TRBV7-9 and TRBJ2-3; no clear D gene. The germline CDR1 and CDR2 sequences are SEHNR and FQNEAQ (reference sequence). Trimming took 3 bases from V and 5 from J, leaving 12 bases between them. The CDR3 length is 14 residues. The CDR3 loop is CASSFPNNLDTQYF. For the CDR3, the DNA is TGTGCCAGCAGCTTCCCCAACAATCTAGATACGCAGTATTTT.

The chain uses TRBV6-6 and TRBJ2-2; TRBD1 is a possible D gene (7 bases). Germline V CDR1 and CDR2: MNHNY, SVGAGI (reference sequence). The CDR3 totals 16 residues. Trimming took off 6 bases at V and 2 bases at J, with 16 bases between the two ends. CDR3 region: CASRYGGTVNTGELFF. DNA for the CDR3: TGTGCCAGCAGATACGGAGGGACAGTCAACACCGGGGAGCTGTTTTTT.

The chain employs TRBV18 and TRBJ2-7, with unresolved D. There are 17 residues in the CDR3. The germline CDR1 and CDR2 sequences are KGHSH and LQKENI. Trimming pared 3 bases from V and 0 bases from J, leaving 18 bases between. Here the CDR3 DNA reads TGTGCCAGCTCACCCCCCTATGGATCGGCGGACTCCTACGAGCAGTACTTC. The encoded protein is CASSPPYGSADSYEQYF.

The sample holds many counts of this clone. The chain combines TRBV3-1 (or the pseudogene TRBV3-2) with TRBJ1-3, with no clear D. The germline V gene encodes CDR1 LGHDT and CDR2 YNNKEL (reference sequence). This CDR3 has 12 amino acids. V was shortened by 2 bases and J by 10 bases, with 9 bases between the two germline ends. The chain's CDR3 is CASSQSGQTIYF. Here the CDR3 DNA reads TGTGCCAGCAGCCAAAGTGGTCAGACCATATATTTT.

CDR3 DNA sequence: TGTGCCATCCGGAGTTCGGACTATGGCTACACCTTC. It is translated as CAIRSSDYGYTF. V and J are TRBV28 and TRBJ1-2; no firm D call. CDR1 MDHEN and CDR2 SYDVKM come from the germline V gene. The ends were cut back, 10 bases at V and 3 bases at J, with 12 bases in the middle. The CDR3 loop spans 12 amino acids.

This sequence joins TRBV28 and TRBJ2-1, with 7 bases aligning to TRBD1. The CDR3 spans 14 residues. Germline assignment: CDR1 MDHEN and CDR2 SYDVKM. Trimming cost V 7 bases and J 5 bases; bases outside gene matches: 8. Written as DNA, the CDR3 is TGTGCCAGCACCTCGACAGGGCGGAACAATGAGCAGTTCTTC. Its translation is CASTSTGRNNEQFF.

This chain links TRBV3-1 (or the pseudogene TRBV3-2) with TRBJ2-7; D is possibly TRBD1 (5 bases). CDR3 length: 12 residues. V was shortened by 3 bases and J by 5 bases, with 8 bases between the two germline ends. Per the germline V gene, CDR1 is LGHDT and CDR2 is YNNKEL (reference sequence). CDR3 region: CASSHDSDEQYF. CDR3 nucleotide sequence: TGTGCCAGCAGCCACGACAGTGACGAGCAGTACTTC.

J is TRBJ1-3 and V is TRBV12-3 or TRBV12-4, with a possible D match to TRBD1 (5 bases). V was trimmed by 5 bases and J by 5 bases, leaving 10 bases between them. The CDR3 consists of 13 residues. The CDR3 sequence is CASSGEGRNTIYF. The CDR3 nucleotides read TGTGCCAGCAGTGGGGAGGGGAGAAACACCATATATTTT.

V is TRBV6-2 or TRBV6-3 and J is TRBJ2-7, with 7 bases that match TRBD2. The junction had 8 bases not matched to a gene; V was cut back by 0 bases and J by 3 bases. The CDR3 is 16 amino acids. Germline assignment: CDR1 MNHEY and CDR2 SVGEGT. This CDR3 is CASSYSPGRTLYEQYF. The CDR3 DNA follows: TGTGCCAGCAGTTACTCGCCCGGGAGGACCCTCTACGAGCAGTACTTC.